The clone carrying this T cell receptor (beta chain) appeared many times. The sample comes from a study of T-cell memory formation after mild COVID-19. Whole-study context: The TCR clusters were mostly specific to one donor.

From 5'RACE with constant-segment primers came TCR alpha and TCR beta cDNA libraries that carried sample barcodes and UMIs. TCRdb independently ran MiXCR on the 5' RACE reads; one entry per CDR3 protein. The sample gives about 200,000 distinct CDR3 sequences, just over 9.5% of which show up once; around 3.3% is in the top ten. The source is a man aged 18 to 29 who had mild COVID-19 (a few samples of this study predate the infection). Cell type and time point are not known. Sequences were obtained from PBMCs or a T cell subset sorted from them (not recorded which).

The chain's CDR3 is CASSLDAAGGNEQFF. The CDR3 coding sequence is TGCGCCAGCAGCTTGGATGCAGCGGGGGGAAATGAGCAGTTCTTC. The chain recombines TRBV5-1 with TRBJ2-1; TRBD2 agrees at 9 bases. Germline V gives CDR1 SGHRS, CDR2 YFSETQ. The CDR3 length is 15 residues. Losses at the gene ends were 0 bases for V and 7 bases for J; bases not matched to a gene: 5.